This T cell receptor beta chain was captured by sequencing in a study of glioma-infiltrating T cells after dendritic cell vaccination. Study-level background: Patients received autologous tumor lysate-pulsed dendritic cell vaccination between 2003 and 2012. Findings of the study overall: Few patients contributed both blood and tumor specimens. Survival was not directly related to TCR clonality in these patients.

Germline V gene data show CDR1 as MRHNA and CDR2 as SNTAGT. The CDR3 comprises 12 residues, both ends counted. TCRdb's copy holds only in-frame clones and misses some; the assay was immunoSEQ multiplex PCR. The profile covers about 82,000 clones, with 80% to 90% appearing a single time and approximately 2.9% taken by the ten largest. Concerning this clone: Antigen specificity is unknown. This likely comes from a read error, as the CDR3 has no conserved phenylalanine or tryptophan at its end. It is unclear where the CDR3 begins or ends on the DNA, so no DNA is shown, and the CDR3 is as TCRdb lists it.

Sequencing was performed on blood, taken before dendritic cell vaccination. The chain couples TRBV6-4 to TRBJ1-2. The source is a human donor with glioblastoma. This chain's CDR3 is CASSEPICYAVG.